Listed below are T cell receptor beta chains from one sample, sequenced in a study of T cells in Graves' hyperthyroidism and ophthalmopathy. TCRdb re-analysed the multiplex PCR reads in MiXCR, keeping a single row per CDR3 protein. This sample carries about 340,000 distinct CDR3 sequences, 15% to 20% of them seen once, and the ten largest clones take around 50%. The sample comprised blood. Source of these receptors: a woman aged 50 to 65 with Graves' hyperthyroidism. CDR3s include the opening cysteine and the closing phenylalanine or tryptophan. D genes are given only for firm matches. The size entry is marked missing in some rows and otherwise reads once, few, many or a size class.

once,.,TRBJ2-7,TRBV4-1,TGCGCCAGTAGATTTGACGAGCTATCCTACGAGCAGTACTTC,CASRFDELSYEQYF
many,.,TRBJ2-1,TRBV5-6,TGTGCCAGCAGCCTTTGGGGGGACAGACTGACTCTTTTCGTCGATGAGCAGTTCTTC,CASSLWGDRLTLFVDEQFF
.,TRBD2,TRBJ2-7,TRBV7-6,TGTGCCAGCAGCTTAGTTGGGGGGGGGAGCGAGCAGTACTTC,CASSLVGGGSEQYF
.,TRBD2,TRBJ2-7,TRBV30,TGTGCCTGGATGAGTCCAGGAACGGGGGGACGCGAGCAGTACTTC,CAWMSPGTGGREQYF
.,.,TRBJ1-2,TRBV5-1,TGCGCCAGCAGCTCCCAGGGGACGTCGGGCGGCTACACCTTC,CASSSQGTSGGYTF
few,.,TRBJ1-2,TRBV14,TGTGCCAGCAGCCAAGATTTAACAGGACCCCTTTATGGCTACACCTTC,CASSQDLTGPLYGYTF
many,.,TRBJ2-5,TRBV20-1,TGCAGTGCCCCCGAGGGGTCTTGGTACCAAGAGACCCAGTACTTC,CSAPEGSWYQETQYF
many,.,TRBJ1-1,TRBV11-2,TGTGCCAGCAGCTTAGATTTGGGGTTAGGGGGACGTACCACCGGAGCTTTCTTT,CASSLDLGLGGRTTGAFF
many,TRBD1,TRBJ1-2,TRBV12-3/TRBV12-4,TGTGCCAGCAGTTTTCAGGGGGCGAATGGCTACACCTTC,CASSFQGANGYTF
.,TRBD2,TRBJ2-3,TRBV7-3,TGTGCCAGCAGCATGGGGACTAGCGGGGGAATAGATACGCAGTATTTT,CASSMGTSGGIDTQYF
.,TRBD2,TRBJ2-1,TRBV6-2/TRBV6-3,TGTGCCAGCAGTTACTCGAGCGGGACTAGTATATATGAGCAGTTCTTC,CASSYSSGTSIYEQFF
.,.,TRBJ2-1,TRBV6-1,TGTGCCAGCAGTCCGGCCAGGGGCTCCTACAATGAGCAGTTCTTC,CASSPARGSYNEQFF
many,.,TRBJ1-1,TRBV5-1,TGCGCCAGCAGCTTGGACAGGGAGACTGAAGCTTTCTTT,CASSLDRETEAFF
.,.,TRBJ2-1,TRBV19,TGTGCCAGTAGTATGGTAGACAATGAGCAGTTCTTC,CASSMVDNEQFF
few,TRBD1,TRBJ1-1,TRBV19,TGTGCCAGTAGTTGGGCCTTCGACAGGGGGCAGTACACTGAAGCTTTCTTT,CASSWAFDRGQYTEAFF
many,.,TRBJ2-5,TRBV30,TGTGCCTGGGCCCTGGAGACCCAGTACTTC,CAWALETQYF
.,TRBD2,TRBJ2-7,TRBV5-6,TGTGCCAGCAGCTTGGGACTAGCGTACTACGAGCAGTACTTC,CASSLGLAYYEQYF